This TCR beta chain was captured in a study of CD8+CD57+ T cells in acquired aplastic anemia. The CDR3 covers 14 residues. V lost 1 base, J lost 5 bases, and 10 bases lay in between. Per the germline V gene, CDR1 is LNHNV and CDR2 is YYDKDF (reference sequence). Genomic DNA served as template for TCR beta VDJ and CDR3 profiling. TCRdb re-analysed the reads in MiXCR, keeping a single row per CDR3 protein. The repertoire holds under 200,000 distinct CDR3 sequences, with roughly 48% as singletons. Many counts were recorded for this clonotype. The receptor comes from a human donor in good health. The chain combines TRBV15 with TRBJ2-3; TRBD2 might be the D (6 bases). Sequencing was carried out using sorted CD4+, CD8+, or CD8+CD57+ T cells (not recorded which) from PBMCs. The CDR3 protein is CATSRAGGEDTQYF. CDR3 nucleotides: TGTGCCACCAGCAGAGCCGGGGGAGAAGATACGCAGTATTTT.